This record covers a single TCR beta chain. This clonotype was found a few times. The target of this receptor is not known. No much larger clone is present one base from it, and per-base qualities are unavailable. The data are from a study of post-analysis software for immune sequencing data (dated by TCRdb to about 2015). As for the study more broadly: Disease courses on record covered relapsing-remitting, secondary progressive and progressive-relapsing multiple sclerosis, though some patients had no subtype annotation. A subset of samples was prepared in parallel using single-end sample barcoding, then pooled and co-amplified after Illumina adapter ligation. Patient repertoires were compared against ten to twelve previously published healthy control repertoires from donors aged roughly 6 to 27 years. Broader findings and caveats from the paper: Normalized Chao1 diversity was significantly lower in multiple sclerosis patients than controls, suggesting substantial peripheral T-cell clonal expansion. Strong co-clustering of samples prepared in the same batch was shown by direct clustering with F measure, prompting a batch-effect correction. The multiple sclerosis patient group was slightly younger than the control group. Significantly higher frequencies in patients than in controls were found for roughly five TRBV segments, including TRBV5-6, TRBV5-1 and TRBV20-1.

TCR beta repertoires were profiled from peripheral blood of over 10 young patients with multiple sclerosis to demonstrate the VDJtools post-analysis software. The patients with multiple sclerosis were children and adolescents between about 6 and 16 years of age. V gives up 6 bases and J gives up 2 bases, and the segment between their germline ends measures 10 bases. Counted from cysteine to phenylalanine, this CDR3 has 13 amino acids. Kept here is only the CDR3 DNA, which spans 39 bases and is read in frame from base 1. The germline V gene yields MDHEN for CDR1 and SYDVKM for CDR2. The library relied on PCR. The listed sequencing device is Illumina HiSeq 2500. To reduce PCR and sequencing biases, unique molecular identifiers were built into the TCR beta cDNA libraries. Per 1 to 10 million input T cells, some 500,000 cDNA molecules were obtained, such that each molecule approximated one T cell. The patient libraries were prepared and sequenced using the same protocol as the earlier healthy control dataset. Samples belonging to the same batch were prepared together, multiplexed and sequenced on a shared HiSeq lane. The authors' analysis ran thus. Raw barcoded reads were processed with MIGEC, discarding single-read molecular identifier groups before consensus assembly and CDR3 extraction. Clonotype tables were post-analysed with VDJtools, normalizing diversity by down-sampling all datasets to the smallest sample size. Repertoire overlap clustering matched CDR3 amino acid but not nucleotide sequences to correct batch-related cross-sample contamination. TCRdb passed the public sequencing reads through fastp at Q25 and MiXCR, retaining productive beta sequences. Rows with one shared CDR3 protein collapse into an entry with the most common genes and DNA. The V and J calls shown here were made by TCRdb, not taken from the authors' results. The sample includes hundreds of thousands of distinct CDR3 sequences, with roughly 29% observed a single time. The ten largest clones add up to approximately 0.55% of the sample.

The chain was built from TRBV28 and TRBJ2-5; the D gene lacks a confident call. This clonotype was obtained from a girl under 18 with multiple sclerosis. The sequenced material came from blood. This receptor has the CDR3 CASRVSGQETQYF. The nucleotide sequence is TGTGCCAGCAGGGTCTCCGGGCAAGAGACCCAGTACTTC.